A single sample is the source of the 21 T cell receptor beta chains below, sequenced in a study of shared clonotypes between healthy human individuals. Repertoires were generated with immunoSEQ multiplex PCR, while TCRdb's copy carries only in-frame clones and drops some. The table has about 2.3 million clones, roughly 92% seen once. Material for sequencing was naive CD4+ T cells from PBMCs. The subset denotes: CD45RA+ positively selected. The receptors come from a man in his late teens or twenties in good health. Some clones in this sample may be carry-over from other donors' samples.

This chain uses TRBV7-3 with TRBJ2-3; tentatively, D is TRBD2 (5 bases). Germline V gives CDR1 SGHTA, CDR2 FQGTGA. CDR3 size: 15 residues. Trimming stripped 0 bases from V and 4 bases from J, with 11 bases between. The CDR3 DNA is TGTGCCAGCAGCTTAACGAGTAGCGTGGCAGATACGCAGTATTTT. It codes for CASSLTSSVADTQYF.

This clone was observed a single time. Other DNA sequences in this sample translate to the same CDR3. The chain has TRBV15 and TRBJ1-4, with a weak D call TRBD1 (5 bases). This CDR3 is built from 15 residues. With 1 base removed from V and 5 bases from J, the gap between germline ends came to 11 bases. Per germline, CDR1 LNHNV and CDR2 YYDKDF (reference sequence). The CDR3 region has the DNA TGTGCCACCAGCAGAGCAGGGACGGGCAATGAAAAACTGTTTTTT. This gives the protein CATSRAGTGNEKLFF.

This clone has just one count. The V gene is TRBV4-2, the J gene TRBJ2-1; D possibly corresponds to TRBD2 (5 bases). Germline lookup yields CDR1 LGHNA and CDR2 YNFKEQ. Deletions cut 1 base from V and 2 bases from J, with 9 bases between. This CDR3 is 15 amino acids long. DNA of the CDR3: TGTGCCAGCAGCCAAGGACTAAATACCTACAATGAGCAGTTCTTC. Residues: CASSQGLNTYNEQFF.

This chain connects TRBV27 to TRBJ1-3, with a tentative D call TRBD1 (5 bases). CDR1 MNHEY and CDR2 SMNVEV come from the germline V gene (reference sequence). The CDR3 covers 13 residues. The V gene lost 4 bases and the J gene lost 5 bases, with 9 bases spanning the gap. CDR3 coding DNA: TGTGCCAGCAGTTCGACAGCCCGAAACACCATATATTTT. It yields the protein CASSSTARNTIYF.

This chain links TRBV7-2 with TRBJ1-5; D not resolved. Germline V gene lookup returns CDR1 SGHTA and CDR2 FQGNSA. The CDR3 runs 12 residues. V was shortened by 3 bases and J by 4 bases, with 4 bases between the two germline ends. The CDR3 nucleotides are TGTGCCAGCAGCTTTCCTAATCAGCCCCAGCATTTT. Translating gives CASSFPNQPQHF.

This rearrangement joins TRBV4-3 to TRBJ2-2, with D unclear. Germline V gene lookup returns CDR1 LGHNA and CDR2 YSLEER. The CDR3 length is 15 residues. With 0 bases removed from V and 2 bases from J, the gap between germline ends came to 7 bases. CDR3 protein: CASSQDRLNTGELFF. The CDR3 bases are TGCGCCAGCAGCCAAGATCGTCTTAACACCGGGGAGCTGTTTTTT.

V is TRBV9 and J is TRBJ2-1; maybe TRBD2 (5 bases). The V gene lost 0 bases and the J gene lost 8 bases, with 18 bases spanning the gap. The CDR3 is made up of 16 amino acids. The germline V gene encodes CDR1 SGDLS and CDR2 YYNGEE. The CDR3 DNA is TGTGCCAGCAGCGTAGCTTCAGGACTCCCTTCCCATGAGCAGTTCTTC. Translation gives CASSVASGLPSHEQFF.

Only a few counts were recorded for this clone. V and J are TRBV9 and TRBJ1-1; the D is unclear. CDR3 length: 14 residues. Germline CDR1 SGDLS, CDR2 YYNGEE. Trimming took 3 bases from V and 6 from J, leaving 15 bases between them. The CDR3 DNA reads TGTGCCAGCAGCGGCGGAAATTCGCTGGCTGAAGCTTTCTTT. This codes for CASSGGNSLAEAFF.

The J gene is TRBJ1-1, the V gene TRBV27; D gene uncertain. The CDR3 is made up of 15 amino acids. Germline CDR1 MNHEY, CDR2 SMNVEV (reference sequence). V was pared by 6 bases and J by 6 bases, with 20 bases between. DNA of the CDR3: TGTGCCAGCAGCCTAACGAATCTGGTGAGGGCTGAAGCTTTCTTT. This encodes CASSLTNLVRAEAFF.

The genes are TRBV2 and TRBJ2-1, with 11 bases that match TRBD1. Germline CDR1 SNHLY, CDR2 FYNNEI. The J segment lost 4 bases and the V segment lost 8 bases, leaving 1 base of the junction unmatched. The CDR3 has 13 amino acids. CDR3 DNA: TGTGCCAGCGGGGACAGGGGGTACAATGAGCAGTTCTTC. This gives the protein CASGDRGYNEQFF.

The chain has TRBV29-1 and TRBJ1-2; D is unclear. Germline CDR1 reads SQVTM; CDR2 reads ANQGSEA. The CDR3 contains 11 residues. The ends were cut back, 3 bases at V and 4 bases at J, with 6 bases in the middle. CDR3 in amino acids: CSVEAAYGYTF. For the CDR3, the DNA is TGCAGCGTTGAGGCAGCCTATGGCTACACCTTC.

V is TRBV29-1 and J is TRBJ2-1; maybe TRBD1 (5 bases). This CDR3 has 13 amino acids. Germline V gene lookup returns CDR1 SQVTM and CDR2 ANQGSEA. The V end lost 1 base, the J end lost 5 bases, and 9 bases lay between the germline ends. The CDR3 region is CSVEGPTDNEQFF. The CDR3 bases are TGCAGCGTTGAAGGTCCGACAGACAATGAGCAGTTCTTC.

J is TRBJ2-1 and V is TRBV7-6, with TRBD1 identical over 7 bases. There are 16 residues in the CDR3. Germline trimming cut 5 bases from V and 1 base from J; bases unmatched to any gene: 8. Germline-derived CDR1 and CDR2 are SGHVS and FNYEAQ. CDR3 protein: CASSTGTASSYNEQFF. The CDR3 DNA sequence: TGTGCCAGCAGCACCGGGACAGCTTCTTCCTACAATGAGCAGTTCTTC.

V usage is TRBV4-1 and J usage is TRBJ2-3; unclear D gene. Germline V lookup: CDR1 MGHRA, CDR2 YSYEKL. The V end was cut by 5 bases, the J end by 5 bases, with 8 bases between. The CDR3 is made up of 12 amino acids. The CDR3 region is CASSSRLDTQYF. CDR3 coding DNA: TGCGCCAGCAGCTCCCGACTAGATACGCAGTATTTT.

The chain combines TRBV4-1 with TRBJ2-3; D is perhaps TRBD1 or TRBD2 (6 bases each). This CDR3 contains 15 residues. V was pared by 1 base and J by 5 bases, with 13 bases between. The germline CDR1 and CDR2 sequences are MGHRA and YSYEKL. CDR3 nucleotides: TGCGCCAGCAGCCAAGGTATCAGGGGAGGAGATACGCAGTATTTT. This gives the protein CASSQGIRGGDTQYF.

The V and J genes are TRBV5-1 and TRBJ2-3; D possibly matches TRBD1 or TRBD2 (6 bases each). This CDR3 has 14 residues. The germline V gene has CDR1 SGHRS and CDR2 YFSETQ. V lost 5 bases to trimming and J lost 0 bases, with 10 bases between them. CDR3 nucleotide sequence: TGCGCCAGCAGGGAGGGGGGAAGCACAGATACGCAGTATTTT. Its protein product is CASREGGSTDTQYF. Full variable domain (missing parts from reference TRBV5-1 and TRBJ2-3): KAGVTQTPRYLIKTRGQQVTLSCSPISGHRSVSWYQQTPGQGLQFLFEYFSETQRNKGNFPGRFSGRQFSNSRSEMNVSTLELGDSALYLCASREGGSTDTQYFGPGTRLTVL.

There are a few counts of this clone. This sequence joins TRBV6-1 and TRBJ2-3; D is unclear. The germline V and J ends were trimmed by 3 bases and 6 bases, with 10 bases remaining between them. From germline, CDR1 is MNHNS and CDR2 SASEGT. This CDR3 is built from 13 residues. CDR3 sequence (DNA): TGTGCCAGCAGTGAGAGGATGACGGATACGCAGTATTTT. This sequence encodes CASSERMTDTQYF.

The chain carries TRBV27 and TRBJ2-5, with D unresolved. Trimming shortened V by 6 bases and J by 5 bases, and 16 bases separated the two germline ends. Germline V lookup: CDR1 MNHEY, CDR2 SMNVEV (reference sequence). The CDR3 contains 14 residues. CDR3 in amino acids: CASRSLWASETQYF. DNA of the CDR3: TGTGCCAGCAGATCCCTGTGGGCGTCGGAGACCCAGTACTTC.

The V gene is TRBV11-3, the J gene TRBJ2-1; D is unclear. Germline V gene data show CDR1 as SGHNT and CDR2 as YENEEA. CDR3 length equals 13 residues. V gave up 1 base and J gave up 6 bases, with 7 bases separating them. The CDR3 DNA reads TGTGCCAGCAGCTTAGCCTCGTTCAATGAGCAGTTCTTC. This sequence encodes CASSLASFNEQFF.

The chain recombines TRBV11-3 with TRBJ2-2; D might be TRBD2 (6 bases). This CDR3 has 15 amino acids. Germline CDR1 is SGHNT and CDR2 is YENEEA. Trimming left V 4 bases short and J 9 bases short, with 18 bases between. The CDR3 DNA reads TGTGCCAGCAGCTCTCCGGGGCGGGGAGAAAGGGAGCTGTTTTTT. Translating it yields CASSSPGRGERELFF.

The chain has TRBV28 and TRBJ1-1, with D tentatively TRBD1 (6 bases). CDR1 and CDR2 (germline): MDHEN, SYDVKM. The ends were cut back, 6 bases at V and 1 base at J, with 18 bases in the middle. The CDR3 runs 16 residues. For the CDR3, the DNA is TGTGCCAGCAGCCCCGATGCGTGGGGGGCGAACACTGAAGCTTTCTTT. Its translation is CASSPDAWGANTEAFF.